The 9 T cell receptor beta chains below come from one sample, sequenced in a study of PD-L1 blockade in urothelial cancer. Produced via immunoSEQ multiplex PCR; TCRdb's table is partial and in-frame only. The profile covers around 100,000 clones, with around 86% appearing a single time and roughly 2% taken by the ten largest. Sample time point: pretreatment peripheral blood. Material: PBMCs, obtained around atezolizumab (anti-PD-L1) treatment. Source of these receptors: a man aged 55-75 years with urothelial cancer.

This clone was observed at least ten times. Other DNA sequences from this sample encode an identical CDR3 as well. The J gene is TRBJ2-2, the V gene TRBV28; D may be TRBD1 (6 bases). In germline, CDR1 is MDHEN, CDR2 SYDVKM. The CDR3 contains 15 residues. Trimming cost V 3 bases and J 7 bases, with 15 bases left between them. The CDR3 reads CASSFRGRGRGELFF. CDR3 bases: TGTGCCAGCAGTTTCAGGGGTAGAGGGCGCGGGGAGCTGTTTTTT.

The chain is built from TRBV4-3 and TRBJ1-2, with D perhaps matching TRBD1 (5 bases). This CDR3 region has 12 residues. The V end was cut by 1 base, the J end by 8 bases, with 8 bases between. The germline V gene encodes CDR1 LGHNA and CDR2 YSLEER. Written as DNA, the CDR3 is TGCGCCAGCAGCCAAGCAGGGCAAGGCTACACCTTC. Its protein product is CASSQAGQGYTF.

The chain uses TRBV28 and TRBJ2-7; TRBD2 aligns across 11 bases. Germline lookup yields CDR1 MDHEN and CDR2 SYDVKM. V gave up 4 bases and J gave up 4 bases; unmatched junction bases: 3. The CDR3 has 14 amino acids. The CDR3, as DNA: TGTGCCAGCAGTTCGGGACTAGCGGAATACGAGCAGTACTTC. It codes for CASSSGLAEYEQYF.

V is TRBV2 and J is TRBJ2-5; 7 bases map to TRBD2. The CDR3 covers 10 residues. V shed 6 bases, J shed 9 bases, and the junction held 1 base outside the gene matches. The germline V gene has CDR1 SNHLY and CDR2 FYNNEI. The CDR3 DNA sequence: TGTGCCAGCAGGCGGGGGTCCCAGTACTTC. Protein sequence: CASRRGSQYF.

The chain carries TRBV5-1 and TRBJ2-7; 9 positions agree with TRBD2. Germline CDR1 SGHRS, CDR2 YFSETQ. The CDR3 is 15 residues long. J gave up 5 bases and V 0 bases, and 6 bases lay outside the gene matches. CDR3 protein: CASSLVAGGWDEQYF. The DNA for the CDR3 is TGCGCCAGCAGCTTGGTCGCGGGAGGGTGGGACGAGCAGTACTTC.

The CDR3 spells CASSLRGALSYNEQFF. The CDR3 region has the DNA TGTGCCAGCAGCTTACGGGGGGCCCTCTCCTACAATGAGCAGTTCTTC. The gene calls are TRBV7-3 and TRBJ2-1, with D possibly matching TRBD2 (7 bases). The CDR3 is 16 amino acids. Per the germline V gene, CDR1 is SGHTA and CDR2 is FQGTGA. Trimming stripped 2 bases from V and 0 bases from J, with 11 bases between.

V is TRBV5-1 and J is TRBJ1-4; TRBD1 aligns across 8 bases. Germline V CDR1 and CDR2: SGHRS, YFSETQ. Trimming took 4 bases from V and 0 from J; bases not matched to a gene: 8. The CDR3 sequence is 17 residues long. CDR3 region: CASSGGQGSTTNEKLFF. The CDR3, as DNA: TGCGCCAGCAGCGGCGGACAGGGCTCCACAACTAATGAAAAACTGTTTTTT.

The V and J genes are TRBV7-7 and TRBJ2-5; D gene unclear. V lost 5 bases, J lost 1 base, and 8 bases lay in between. The CDR3 extends over 13 amino acids. Germline loops: CDR1 SSHAT, CDR2 FNYEAQ (reference sequence). The CDR3 coding sequence is TGTGCCAGCAGCCCCGACACCCAAGAGACCCAGTACTTC. This translates into CASSPDTQETQYF.

The chain couples TRBV30 to TRBJ2-7; D is possibly TRBD1 (5 bases). This CDR3 spans 13 amino acids. Trimming took off 4 bases at V and 2 bases at J, with 12 bases between the two ends. Germline V lookup: CDR1 GTSNPN, CDR2 SVGIG (reference sequence). CDR3 in amino acids: CAWILDKAYEQYF. DNA of the CDR3: TGTGCCTGGATCCTGGACAAAGCCTACGAGCAGTACTTC.